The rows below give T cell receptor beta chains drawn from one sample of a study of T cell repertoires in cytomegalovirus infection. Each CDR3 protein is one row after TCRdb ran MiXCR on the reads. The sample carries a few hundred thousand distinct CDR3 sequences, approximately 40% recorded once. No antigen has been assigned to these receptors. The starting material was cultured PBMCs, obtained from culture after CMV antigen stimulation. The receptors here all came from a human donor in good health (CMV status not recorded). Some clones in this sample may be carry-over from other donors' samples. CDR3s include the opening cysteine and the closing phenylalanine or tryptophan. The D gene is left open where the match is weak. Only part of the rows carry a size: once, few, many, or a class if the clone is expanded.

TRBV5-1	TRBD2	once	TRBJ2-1	CASSLMTSGRVEQFF	TGCGCCAGCAGCTTGATGACTAGCGGGAGGGTTGAGCAGTTCTTC
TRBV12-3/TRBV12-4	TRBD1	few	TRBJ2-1	CASSFNRGVNNEQFF	TGTGCCAGCAGTTTCAACAGGGGGGTCAACAATGAGCAGTTCTTC
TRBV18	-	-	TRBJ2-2	CASSPGTSATGELFF	TGTGCCAGCTCACCCGGGACTTCCGCAACCGGGGAGCTGTTTTTT
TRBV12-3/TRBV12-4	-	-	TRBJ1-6	CASSRLYYNSPLHF	TGTGCCAGCAGCCGACTTTATTATAATTCACCCCTCCACTTT
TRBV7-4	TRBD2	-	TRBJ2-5	CASSLGPGLAGAKETQYF	TGTGCCAGCAGCCTAGGCCCGGGACTAGCGGGGGCTAAGGAGACCCAGTACTTC
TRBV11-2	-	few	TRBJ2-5	CASSLAGEAETQYF	TGTGCCAGCAGCTTAGCGGGAGAAGCAGAGACCCAGTACTTC
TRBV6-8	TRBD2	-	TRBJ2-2	CASSYEREGTGELFF	TGTGCCAGCAGTTACGAACGGGAGGGCACCGGGGAGCTGTTTTTT
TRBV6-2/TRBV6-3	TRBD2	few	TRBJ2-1	CASSYLPSGPYNEQFF	TGTGCCAGCAGTTACTTACCTAGCGGGCCCTACAATGAGCAGTTCTTC
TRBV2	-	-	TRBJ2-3	CASSDQISGTQYF	TGTGCCAGCAGTGACCAGATTAGTGGAACGCAGTATTTT
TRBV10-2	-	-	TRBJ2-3	CASTPRPVNTDTQYF	TGCGCCAGCACTCCCCGGCCGGTGAACACAGATACGCAGTATTTT
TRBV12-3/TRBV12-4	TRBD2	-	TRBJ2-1	CASSNAGASRGEQFF	TGTGCCAGCAGTAACGCGGGAGCGTCCCGGGGTGAGCAGTTCTTC
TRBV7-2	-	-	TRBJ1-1	CASSWAGTTEAFF	TGTGCCAGCAGCTGGGCAGGGACCACTGAAGCTTTCTTT
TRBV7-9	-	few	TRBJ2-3	CASSLIGGDTQYF	TGTGCCAGCAGCTTAATTGGTGGAGATACGCAGTATTTT
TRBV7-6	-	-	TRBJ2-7	CASSLERGTEQYF	TGTGCCAGCAGCTTAGAAAGGGGGACGGAGCAGTACTTC